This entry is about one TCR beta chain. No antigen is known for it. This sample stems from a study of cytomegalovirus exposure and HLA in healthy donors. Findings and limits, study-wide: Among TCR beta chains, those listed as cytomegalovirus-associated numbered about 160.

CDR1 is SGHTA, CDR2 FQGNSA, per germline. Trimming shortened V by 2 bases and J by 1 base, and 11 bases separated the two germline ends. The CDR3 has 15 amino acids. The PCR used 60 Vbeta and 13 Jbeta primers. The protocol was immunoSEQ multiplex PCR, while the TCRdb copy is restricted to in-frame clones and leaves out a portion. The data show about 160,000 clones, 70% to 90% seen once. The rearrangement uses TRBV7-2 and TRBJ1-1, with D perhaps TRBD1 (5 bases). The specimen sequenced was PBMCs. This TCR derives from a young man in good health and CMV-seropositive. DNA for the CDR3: TGTGCCAGCAGCTTAAGCAGGGCCTCGAACACTGAAGCTTTCTTT. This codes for CASSLSRASNTEAFF.